The entry below gives a single T cell receptor (beta chain) sequence along with its context. The source of the sample is a study of blood T cell repertoires in COVID-19. Using immunoSEQ multiplex PCR, the repertoire was profiled, and TCRdb retains in-frame clones only, with some absent. The sample yields fewer than 350,000 clones, 80% to 90% seen once. The CDR3 covers 19 residues. After removal of 5 bases from V and 0 bases from J, the junction contained 9 bases not matched to a gene. CDR1 is SGHAT, CDR2 FQNNGV, per germline. This chain links TRBV11-2 with TRBJ2-1, with 14 bases identical to TRBD2. The sample comprised PBMCs or T cells enriched from blood (not recorded which). This TCR came from a young man who had recovered from COVID-19. CDR3 loop: CASSLGLAGAKYSYNEQFF. As DNA, the CDR3 is TGTGCCAGCAGCCTGGGACTAGCGGGGGCTAAATACTCCTACAATGAGCAGTTCTTC. Together with reference TRBV11-2 and TRBJ2-1, the CDR3 gives the full variable domain: EAGVAQSPRYKIIEKRQSVAFWCNPISGHATLYWYQQILGQGPKLLIQFQNNGVVDDSQLPKDRFSAERLKGVDSTLKIQPAKLEDSAVYLCASSLGLAGAKYSYNEQFFGPGTRLTVL.